This TCR beta chain was sequenced for a study of cytomegalovirus exposure and HLA in healthy donors. This clone was observed a single time. Its antigen is undetermined. Germline V gene sequence: CDR1 MDHEN, CDR2 SYDVKM. The V and J ends lost 5 bases and 8 bases respectively, with 15 bases between them. The CDR3 has 14 residues. It was with 60 Vbeta and 13 Jbeta primers that the PCR ran. Only in-frame clones appear in the TCRdb table, and some are missing; sequencing was by immunoSEQ multiplex PCR. The sample comprises about 240,000 clones, around 81% of which are singletons, and less than 9% rests with the top ten. Study observations and caveats: Listed as cytomegalovirus-associated were 170 or so TCR beta chains. Accurate prediction of HLA-A and HLA-B alleles (for most subjects) was reportedly achieved from TCR beta sequences. For cytomegalovirus status, the classifier reportedly gave diagnoses with high specificity and sensitivity. Later analysis showed TCR association rates varying by HLA locus, highest for DRB1 and lowest for HLA-C.

V gene TRBV28 combines with J gene TRBJ1-4; maybe TRBD1 (5 bases). This receptor was taken from a woman aged 60-70 years in good health and CMV-seropositive. Sequencing input: PBMCs. The CDR3 spells CASSQRGGLEKLFF. CDR3 nucleotides: TGTGCCAGCAGTCAGCGGGGGGGGTTAGAAAAACTGTTTTTT.